The 4 T cell receptor beta chains given below trace back to one sample, sequenced in a study of tumor and adjacent non-tumor tissue in lung cancer. The template was RNA from unsorted bulk tissue. This non-tumor lung sample came from over 3 cm beyond the tumor edge. TCRbeta libraries were built with three rounds of nested PCR, modified from ARM-PCR. TCRdb passed the multiplex PCR reads through MiXCR, listing each CDR3 protein once. This repertoire shows around 50,000 distinct CDR3 sequences, roughly 67% found once; its top ten account for about 30%. The sequencing sample was made of distant non-tumor lung tissue. Every receptor here comes from a woman in her 70s with non-small cell lung cancer.

To note about this clonotype: One junction end disagrees with the germline gene, perhaps due to a read error. The rearrangement links TRBV11-3 to TRBJ2-7, with 12 bases aligning to TRBD2. There are 18 residues in the CDR3. Germline V gene sequence: CDR1 SGHNT, CDR2 YENEEA. This CDR3 is CASSIVLTSGRLIYEQYF. The CDR3, as DNA: TGTGCCAGCAGCATAGTTTTGACTAGCGGGAGATTAATATACGAGCAGTATTTC.

This clonotype came up a few times. This chain connects TRBV5-1 to TRBJ2-1, with TRBD1 as a possible D gene (6 bases). The CDR3 totals 13 residues. The germline V gene has CDR1 SGHRS and CDR2 YFSETQ. The V and J ends lost 1 base and 9 bases respectively, with 11 bases between them. The chain's CDR3 is CASSLFTGSEQFF. The CDR3, as DNA: TGCGCCAGCAGCTTGTTTACAGGGAGTGAGCAGTTCTTC.

In this sample, this clonotype turned up a few times. The chain is built from TRBV6-1 and TRBJ2-5, with D perhaps TRBD2 (5 bases). The CDR3 contains 18 residues. V was trimmed by 6 bases and J by 0 bases, leaving 23 bases between them. Germline V lookup: CDR1 MNHNS, CDR2 SASEGT. CDR3 loop: CASRGPKSLAHYQETQYF. CDR3 bases: TGTGCCAGCAGAGGTCCAAAGAGTCTAGCCCATTACCAAGAGACCCAGTACTTC.

Many counts were recorded for this clonotype. Relative to the germline gene, one junction end is altered; a read error may explain this. The chain has TRBV6-2 or TRBV6-3 and TRBJ2-7; the D is unclear. The CDR3 has 11 amino acids. CDR1 is MNHEY and CDR2 is SVGEGT in the germline V gene. The CDR3 loop is CASSYTYGQYF. For the CDR3, the DNA is TGTGCCAGCAGTTACACGTACGGGCAGTACTTC.